Below are 15 T cell receptor beta chains sequenced from a single sample in a study of blood T cell repertoires in COVID-19. Profiling relied on immunoSEQ multiplex PCR, and the TCRdb table lists in-frame clones only, not all of them. The table has approximately 94,000 clones, about 84% seen once. The sample was peripheral blood. The receptor set was obtained from a human donor in a cohort sampled during active COVID-19.

This clone was counted only a few times. This rearrangement joins TRBV2 to TRBJ2-1; 8 bases align to TRBD2. Germline V gene lookup returns CDR1 SNHLY and CDR2 FYNNEI. This CDR3 is built from 13 residues. With 3 bases clipped from V and 12 bases from J, the junction kept 7 bases outside the gene matches. DNA of the CDR3: TGTGCCAGCAGTGACCGGGGGGGCGATACGCAGTTCTTC. As protein: CASSDRGGDTQFF.

The CDR3 nucleotides read TGCGCCAGCAGTGATATGGGGGCGCCTGGAAACACCATATATTTT. It specifies CASSDMGAPGNTIYF. The chain joins TRBV10-2 to TRBJ1-3; D might be TRBD1 (6 bases). The CDR3 consists of 15 residues. Deletions cut 3 bases from V and 2 bases from J, with 11 bases between. CDR1 and CDR2 (germline): WSHSY, SAAADI.

The chain recombines TRBV6-5 with TRBJ1-1; no firm D call. CDR3 size: 13 residues. Trimming pared 10 bases from V and 1 base from J, leaving 13 bases between. Per the germline V gene, CDR1 is MNHEY and CDR2 is SVGAGI. CDR3 DNA: TGTGCCACTAGGTTCGGAAGGAACACTGAAGCTTTCTTT. It specifies CATRFGRNTEAFF.

This chain joins TRBV19 and TRBJ1-2, with TRBD1 matching 12 bases. CDR3 length equals 14 residues. V lost 8 bases to trimming and J lost 7 bases; unmatched junction nucleotides: 8. Germline CDR1 LNHDA, CDR2 SQIVND (reference sequence). CDR3 in amino acids: CASRGTGGVGGYTF. For the CDR3, the DNA is TGTGCCAGTCGGGGGACAGGGGGCGTGGGTGGCTACACCTTC.

V and J are TRBV4-1 and TRBJ2-2, with D maybe TRBD2 (6 bases). Germline-derived CDR1 and CDR2 are MGHRA and YSYEKL. Trimming took 0 bases from V and 1 from J, leaving 12 bases between them. The CDR3 is 17 residues long. CDR3 region: CASSQESRGWNTGELFF. CDR3 nucleotides: TGCGCCAGCAGCCAAGAGTCACGGGGGTGGAACACCGGGGAGCTGTTTTTT.

The chain recombines TRBV23-1 with TRBJ1-1, with a tentative D call TRBD1 (6 bases). TRBV23-1 is assigned to the ORF class and has an uncertain function. This CDR3 region has 15 residues. Trimming removed 2 bases from V and 3 bases from J, with 13 bases in between. The CDR3 loop is CASSQPGGGHTEAFF. The CDR3 DNA is TGCGCCAGCAGTCAACCCGGGGGGGGGCACACTGAAGCTTTCTTT.

The V and J genes are TRBV15 and TRBJ1-3, with 8 nucleotides matching TRBD1. The CDR3 runs 19 residues. From germline, CDR1 is LNHNV and CDR2 YYDKDF (reference sequence). Germline trimming cut 1 base from V and 0 bases from J; bases unmatched to any gene: 11. The DNA of the CDR3 is TGTGCCACCAGCAGAGGAGTGCTGGGACAGGCGAGCTCTGGAAACACCATATATTTT. As protein: CATSRGVLGQASSGNTIYF.

V gene TRBV2 combines with J gene TRBJ1-1, with D unclear. CDR1 is SNHLY and CDR2 is FYNNEI in the germline V gene. V was cut by 4 bases and J by 0 bases, with 12 bases left in between. The CDR3 has 15 residues. In DNA form, the CDR3 reads TGTGCCAGCAGTGTAGTCCCTTTTATGAACACTGAAGCTTTCTTT. This translates into CASSVVPFMNTEAFF.

The gene calls are TRBV2 and TRBJ2-1, with 11 bases that match TRBD2. The V segment lost 4 bases and the J segment 0 bases; nucleotides outside the gene matches: 2. The CDR3 totals 16 residues. CDR1 is SNHLY, CDR2 FYNNEI, per germline. For the CDR3, the DNA is TGTGCCAGCAGTGGGGGACTAGCGGCCTCCTACAATGAGCAGTTCTTC. Its translation is CASSGGLAASYNEQFF.

This chain links TRBV5-1 with TRBJ1-1, with 11 nucleotides matching TRBD1. The germline CDR1 and CDR2 sequences are SGHRS and YFSETQ. The trim removed 5 bases at V and 3 bases at J, leaving 6 bases unmatched. The CDR3 consists of 15 residues. CDR3 in amino acids: CASRGQGAMYTEAFF. The DNA of the CDR3 is TGCGCCAGCAGAGGACAGGGGGCAATGTACACTGAAGCTTTCTTT.

The chain combines TRBV19 with TRBJ2-6; 10 bases match TRBD1. With V trimmed by 10 bases and J by 2 bases, 5 bases remained unmatched. Germline V CDR1 and CDR2: LNHDA, SQIVND (reference sequence). CDR3 size: 15 residues. The CDR3 protein is CATRQGAAGANVLTF. For the CDR3, the DNA is TGTGCCACCAGACAGGGGGCGGCTGGGGCCAACGTCCTGACTTTC.

V usage is TRBV6-5 and J usage is TRBJ1-4; tentative D call: TRBD1 (5 bases). The CDR3 covers 16 residues. V was pared by 4 bases and J by 2 bases, with 14 bases between. Germline CDR1 and CDR2: MNHEY and SVGAGI. The CDR3 bases are TGTGCCAGCAGTTCAACAGGATCCGGGACTAATGAAAAACTGTTTTTT. This codes for CASSSTGSGTNEKLFF.

The chain's CDR3 is CASSVRAGNTEAFF. CDR3 in DNA: TGTGCCAGCAGCGTCCGAGCCGGGAACACTGAAGCTTTCTTT. V is TRBV9 and J is TRBJ1-1; D is unclear. The CDR3 covers 14 residues. Trimming stripped 2 bases from V and 1 base from J, with 9 bases between. Germline V gene lookup returns CDR1 SGDLS and CDR2 YYNGEE. Combining the CDR3 with reference TRBV9 and TRBJ1-1 gives the whole variable domain DSGVTQTPKHLITATGQRVTLRCSPRSGDLSVYWYQQSLDQGLQFLIQYYNGEERAKGNILERFSAQQFPDLHSELNLSSLELGDSALYFCASSVRAGNTEAFFGQGTRLTVV.

The chain couples TRBV28 to TRBJ2-5; 7 bases are shared with TRBD2. The CDR3 runs to 18 residues. Germline trimming cut 6 bases from V and 5 bases from J; bases unmatched to any gene: 21. Germline V CDR1 and CDR2: MDHEN, SYDVKM. The chain's CDR3 is CASSLTGGFEQKWETQYF. The DNA for the CDR3 is TGTGCCAGCAGCTTGACCGGGGGGTTTGAGCAGAAGTGGGAGACCCAGTACTTC.

The chain has TRBV19 and TRBJ1-4; D not certain. The germline CDR1 and CDR2 sequences are LNHDA and SQIVND (reference sequence). The CDR3 is made up of 14 amino acids. Trimming cost V 8 bases and J 5 bases, with 15 bases left between them. CDR3 sequence (DNA): TGTGCCAGTTTAGGACGCAGCGGAAATGAAAAACTGTTTTTT. This translates into CASLGRSGNEKLFF.